The 3 T cell receptor beta chains given below trace back to one sample, sequenced in a study of blood T cell repertoires in COVID-19. TCRdb's copy holds only in-frame clones and misses some; the assay was immunoSEQ multiplex PCR. Seen here are about 320,000 clones, roughly 90% observed once, and the top ten hold approximately 4.1%. The sequenced material came from PBMCs or T cells enriched from blood (not recorded which). The receptors originated from a woman under 40 who had been exposed to COVID-19.

In this sample, this clone turned up once. This rearrangement joins TRBV5-1 to TRBJ2-7; a possible D gene is TRBD2 (6 bases). V lost 2 bases, J lost 2 bases, and 14 bases lay in between. The germline V gene encodes CDR1 SGHRS and CDR2 YFSETQ. CDR3 length: 15 amino acids. The DNA for the CDR3 is TGCGCCAGCAGCTTTTTGCGGGACGCTCCCTACGAGCAGTACTTC. This translates into CASSFLRDAPYEQYF. Together with reference TRBV5-1 and TRBJ2-7, the CDR3 gives the full variable domain: KAGVTQTPRYLIKTRGQQVTLSCSPISGHRSVSWYQQTPGQGLQFLFEYFSETQRNKGNFPGRFSGRQFSNSRSEMNVSTLELGDSALYLCASSFLRDAPYEQYFGPGTRLTVT.

The chain employs TRBV7-9 and TRBJ2-1, with 8 bases lining up with TRBD2. Trimming removed 7 bases from V and 0 bases from J; junction bases left unmatched: 23. The CDR3 runs to 21 residues. CDR1 and CDR2 (germline): SEHNR, FQNEAQ (reference sequence). The DNA for the CDR3 is TGTGCCAGCACCAATGGGGGCGGGGGGCCCGGTTATCCGACCTCCTACAATGAGCAGTTCTTC. Its translation: CASTNGGGGPGYPTSYNEQFF.

This clone was seen a handful of times. This chain connects TRBV7-9 to TRBJ2-7; 9 bases agree with TRBD1. The V and J ends lost 3 bases and 4 bases, in that order; junction bases with no gene match: 7. This CDR3 contains 15 residues. Germline CDR1 and CDR2: SEHNR and FQNEAQ (reference sequence). The CDR3 loop reads CASSFGQGTIYEQYF. The DNA for the CDR3 is TGTGCCAGCAGCTTTGGACAGGGGACCATTTACGAGCAGTACTTC.